Detailed here is one T cell receptor (beta chain). Its antigen is unidentified. One base away lies a much larger clone, so this may be a sequencing read error. The CDR3 is 15 amino acids. V was pared by 7 bases and J by 3 bases, with 6 bases of the junction left unmatched. Germline V CDR1 and CDR2: MNHNS, SASEGT. These data are taken from a study of CD8 T cells in ankylosing spondylitis. TCRdb analysed the 5' RACE reads with MiXCR anew, one entry per CDR3 protein. The sample lists under 850,000 distinct CDR3 sequences; around 20% were seen once. Whole-study findings and limits: It was reported that disease-linked clones were significantly enriched in matched ankylosing spondylitis synovial fluid. A motif of eight or nine highly homologous TCR beta variants was seen as apparently characteristic of ankylosing spondylitis blood.

The sequenced material came from blood, either unsorted or a sorted T cell fraction (not recorded which). The chain has TRBV6-1 and TRBJ2-1; 10 positions agree with TRBD2. This TCR came from a male donor with ankylosing spondylitis. The CDR3 spells CASIPGLAFYNEQFF. DNA for the CDR3: TGTGCCAGCATTCCGGGACTAGCGTTCTACAATGAGCAGTTCTTC.